These 2 T cell receptor beta chains share one sample of origin, sequenced in a study of regulatory T cells in long-lasting Graves disease. Through Arm-PCR of CDR3 regions and iRepertoire HTBI primers, TCR beta libraries were built. TCRdb re-analysed the multiplex PCR reads in MiXCR, keeping a single row per CDR3 protein. The repertoire consists of over 200,000 distinct CDR3 sequences, with approximately 18% occurring once and the leading ten covering 13% to 15%. The time point is: newly diagnosed GD, antithyroid drugs for less than 3 months. After RNA was extracted from PBMCs, the TCR library was made from it. These sequences were also reported in another study, on T cells in Graves' hyperthyroidism and ophthalmopathy.

The sample consisted of peripheral blood mononuclear cells (PBMCs), taken at new diagnosis, from a patient treated with antithyroid drugs. These receptors were collected from a woman younger than 45 with Graves disease.

This clonotype was detected many times. J is TRBJ1-2 and V is TRBV27; 9 bases fit TRBD1. This CDR3 is built from 14 residues. In germline, CDR1 is MNHEY, CDR2 SMNVEV (reference sequence). The V and J ends lost 4 bases and 6 bases, in that order; junction bases with no gene match: 6. CDR3 sequence: CASSSGQGFHGYTF. In nucleotides, the CDR3 is TGTGCCAGCAGTTCGGGACAGGGATTCCATGGCTACACCTTC.

This clonotype was recorded many times. The chain has TRBV3-1 and TRBJ1-2; 9 nucleotides align to TRBD1. The V segment lost 1 base and the J segment 8 bases; nucleotides outside the gene matches: 8. The CDR3 runs 15 residues. Germline V gene lookup returns CDR1 LGHDT and CDR2 YNNKEL (reference sequence). This chain's CDR3 is CASSQVGQGIGGYTF. Written as DNA, the CDR3 is TGTGCCAGCAGCCAAGTGGGACAGGGAATTGGCGGCTACACCTTC.